These 8 T cell receptor beta chains were all obtained from the same sample, sequenced in a study of response to subunit inactivated influenza vaccine. MiXCR, applied by TCRdb to the RT-PCR reads, yields one record per CDR3 protein. Of about 800,000 distinct CDR3 sequences in the sample, around 20% were seen once. The material sequenced was PBMCs from blood, taken about 5 days after vaccination. All receptors come from a man aged 45-60 years who received an inactivated influenza vaccine.

This clonotype was detected only a few times. The chain employs TRBV6-4 and TRBJ2-7; D remains unclear. This CDR3 is 13 amino acids long. Trimming stripped 2 bases from V and 0 bases from J, with 5 bases between. CDR1 and CDR2 from the germline V gene are MRHNA and SNTAGT. CDR3 in amino acids: CASSDLSSYEQYF. Written as DNA, the CDR3 is TGTGCCAGCAGTGACCTCAGCTCCTACGAGCAGTACTTC.

The CDR3 DNA reads TGTGCCAGCAGCTTAGGCCGGCGGATCCAAGAGACCCAGTACTTC. Translated: CASSLGRRIQETQYF. The chain couples TRBV11-1 to TRBJ2-5; D ambiguous. The V end lost 1 base, the J end lost 1 base, and 10 bases lay between the germline ends. Germline values: CDR1 SGHAT, CDR2 FQDESV (reference sequence). The CDR3 runs 15 residues. The variable domain in full, completed from reference TRBV11-1 and TRBJ2-5, reads EAEVAQSPRYKITEKSQAVAFWCDPISGHATLYWYRQILGQGPELLVQFQDESVVDDSQLPKDRFSAERLKGVDSTLKIQPAELGDSAMYLCASSLGRRIQETQYFGPGTRLLVL.

The rearrangement joins TRBV7-9 to TRBJ2-3; 8 bases fit TRBD2. V dropped 5 bases and J dropped 2; count of bases not matched to a gene: 12. Germline-derived CDR1 and CDR2 are SEHNR and FQNEAQ (reference sequence). There are 17 residues in the CDR3. The CDR3 coding sequence is TGTGCCAGCAGCCCCCGGGGGACCGGGGGGGACACAGATACGCAGTATTTT. Its protein product is CASSPRGTGGDTDTQYF.

This chain links TRBV5-1 with TRBJ2-3, with D possibly TRBD1 on 5 matching bases. The closer fit of TRBJ1-5 to the DNA end suggests the J call may be wrong. The CDR3 spans 17 residues. The germline gives CDR1 SGHRS, CDR2 YFSETQ. This CDR3 reads CASSRGTSGGITDTQHF. The CDR3 DNA reads TGCGCCAGCAGCCGTGGGACTAGCGGGGGGATCACAGATACGCAGCATTTT.

This sequence joins TRBV7-6 and TRBJ2-5; no definite D call. The CDR3 consists of 14 residues. Germline CDR1 SGHVS, CDR2 FNYEAQ. V dropped 1 base and J dropped 1 base, with 7 bases sitting between them. The CDR3 DNA is TGTGCCAGCAGCTTAGTCAGCAGCCAAGAGACCCAGTACTTC. It translates to CASSLVSSQETQYF.

This clonotype has a single count. The gene calls are TRBV20-1 and TRBJ2-1; TRBD2 matches 7 bases. This CDR3 region has 15 residues. CDR1 and CDR2 (germline): DFQATT, SNEGSKA (reference sequence). V lost 5 bases and J lost 10; bases outside the gene matches: 17. The CDR3, as DNA: TGCAGTGCTCCGACCCCCAGCGGGATAACCGGGGAGCAGTTCTTC. This encodes CSAPTPSGITGEQFF.

The chain links TRBV29-1 to TRBJ2-7; 7 bases agree with TRBD1. J gave up 3 bases and V 1 base, and 12 bases lay outside the gene matches. Germline-derived CDR1 and CDR2 are SQVTM and ANQGSEA. The CDR3 extends over 16 amino acids. The CDR3 region has the DNA TGCAGCGTTGAAGCCGGTAAGGGGGCTCCGAACTACGAGCAGTACTTC. Encoded protein: CSVEAGKGAPNYEQYF.

The V and J genes are TRBV5-1 and TRBJ2-1, with a weak D call TRBD2 (6 bases). Germline V CDR1 and CDR2: SGHRS, YFSETQ. Trimming took off 4 bases at V and 3 bases at J, with 14 bases between the two ends. The CDR3 runs to 15 residues. The CDR3 bases are TGCGCCAGCAGCCCGGGAGCGGATAGCTACAATGAGCAGTTCTTC. It encodes CASSPGADSYNEQFF.